These 8 T cell receptor beta chains were all obtained from the same sample, sequenced in a study of cytomegalovirus exposure and HLA in healthy donors. The PCR employed 60 Vbeta primers together with 13 Jbeta primers. The method was immunoSEQ multiplex PCR; TCRdb's version includes in-frame clones alone and lacks a portion of them. The table lists some 150,000 clones, 75% to 80% of them singletons. The specimen was PBMCs. The source of these receptors is a man aged 35 to 55 in good health and CMV-seropositive.

The chain carries TRBV29-1 and TRBJ1-4; the D gene is possibly TRBD1 (6 bases). Germline CDR1 reads SQVTM; CDR2 reads ANQGSEA. The germline V and J ends were trimmed by 4 bases and 8 bases, with 14 bases remaining between them. There are 13 residues in the CDR3. CDR3 loop: CSVVGQPGEKLFF. The CDR3 DNA reads as TGCAGCGTTGTAGGACAGCCAGGGGAAAAACTGTTTTTT.

The chain joins TRBV2 to TRBJ2-7, with 11 positions matching TRBD2. J gave up 4 bases and V 5 bases, and 16 bases lay outside the gene matches. Germline CDR1 is SNHLY and CDR2 is FYNNEI. The CDR3 has 18 residues. The CDR3 DNA is TGTGCCAGCAGTCCCGGGACGTCCGGGACTAGCGGCGGGTACGAGCAGTACTTC. Translating gives CASSPGTSGTSGGYEQYF.

The V gene is TRBV19, the J gene TRBJ2-7; 7 bases are shared with TRBD2. Germline assignment: CDR1 LNHDA and CDR2 SQIVND (reference sequence). CDR3 length equals 15 residues. The V gene end was trimmed by 3 bases and the J gene end by 1 base; junction bases not matched to a gene: 6. This chain's CDR3 is CASSIGGSRSYEQYF. CDR3 DNA sequence: TGTGCCAGTAGTATCGGCGGGAGCCGATCCTACGAGCAGTACTTC.

The chain combines TRBV19 with TRBJ2-1; 11 bases align to TRBD2. From germline, CDR1 is LNHDA and CDR2 SQIVND (reference sequence). The CDR3 has 15 amino acids. The V segment lost 4 bases and the J segment 3 bases; nucleotides outside the gene matches: 2. CDR3 sequence reads: CASSTTSGSYNEQFF. Written as DNA, the CDR3 is TGTGCCAGTAGTACCACTAGCGGGAGCTACAATGAGCAGTTCTTC.

There are a few counts of this clone. The chain has TRBV10-3 and TRBJ1-6, with 9 bases that match TRBD1. Germline CDR1 is ENHRY and CDR2 is SYGVKD. V trimming: 10 bases; J trimming: 1 base; junction bases outside the gene matches: 8. The CDR3 sequence is 16 residues long. CDR3 sequence (DNA): TGTGCCACACGGACAGGGGCCGGTTCCTATAATTCACCCCTCCACTTT. Encoded protein: CATRTGAGSYNSPLHF.

The chain joins TRBV19 to TRBJ1-1; the D gene is possibly TRBD1 (5 bases). V was pared by 3 bases and J by 4 bases, with 9 bases between. Germline assignment: CDR1 LNHDA and CDR2 SQIVND (reference sequence). The CDR3 runs 13 residues. CDR3 DNA sequence: TGTGCCAGTAGTATGCAGGGCCCCACTGAAGCTTTCTTT. Translating gives CASSMQGPTEAFF. The variable domain in full, with the rest retrieved from reference TRBV19 and TRBJ1-1, is DGGITQSPKYLFRKEGQNVTLSCEQNLNHDAMYWYRQDPGQGLRLIYYSQIVNDFQKGDIAEGYSVSREKKESFPLTVTSAQKNPTAFYLCASSMQGPTEAFFGQGTRLTVV.

V is TRBV6-1 and J is TRBJ2-5; D possibly corresponds to TRBD1 (6 bases). V was shortened by 0 bases and J by 5 bases, with 13 bases between the two germline ends. This CDR3 is built from 15 residues. Germline V gene lookup returns CDR1 MNHNS and CDR2 SASEGT. CDR3: CASSEAAGVEETQYF. CDR3 DNA sequence: TGTGCCAGCAGTGAAGCAGCAGGGGTTGAGGAGACCCAGTACTTC.

The genes are TRBV6-5 and TRBJ2-2, with D perhaps matching TRBD2 (6 bases). The V gene lost 8 bases and the J gene lost 1 base, with 14 bases spanning the gap. This CDR3 comprises 15 residues. Germline V gene data show CDR1 as MNHEY and CDR2 as SVGAGI. Written as DNA, the CDR3 is TGTGCCAGCCGTAGAGCTAGCGTGAACACCGGGGAGCTGTTTTTT. Translating it yields CASRRASVNTGELFF.